Below are 14 T cell receptor beta chains sequenced from a single sample in a study of T cell responses to AZD1222 COVID-19 vaccine. Measured with immunoSEQ multiplex PCR; TCRdb has only the in-frame clones, and not every one. The table shows about 130,000 clones, with roughly nine tenths occurring only once. The sequenced sample was peripheral blood, obtained on day 0 of AZD1222 vaccination. The receptors here all came from an adult in good health.

The gene calls are TRBV5-1 and TRBJ2-3; no reliable D call. Germline V gene sequence: CDR1 SGHRS, CDR2 YFSETQ. V shed 4 bases and J shed 2 bases, with 14 bases lying between them. This CDR3 spans 15 amino acids. The CDR3 loop reads CASSPLPGITDTQYF. DNA for the CDR3: TGCGCCAGCAGCCCGTTGCCGGGTATCACAGATACGCAGTATTTT.

Written as DNA, the CDR3 is TGCGCCAGCAGCCAAGATCCGGCCACTGAAGCTTTCTTT. Translation: CASSQDPATEAFF. This sequence joins TRBV4-3 and TRBJ1-1, with D hard to call. In germline, CDR1 is LGHNA, CDR2 YSLEER. V lost 0 bases to trimming and J lost 4 bases, with 6 bases between them. The CDR3 sequence is 13 residues long.

This rearrangement joins TRBV5-4 to TRBJ1-6; D is possibly TRBD1 (6 bases). The CDR3 consists of 14 residues. V shed 4 bases and J shed 8 bases, with 13 bases lying between them. Per germline, CDR1 SGHNT and CDR2 YYREEE (reference sequence). CDR3: CASSGDRSYSPLHF. The CDR3 DNA follows: TGTGCCAGCAGCGGTGACAGGTCGTATTCACCCCTCCACTTT.

This chain links TRBV28 with TRBJ1-3; 10 nucleotides line up with TRBD1. J lost 2 bases, V lost 2 bases, and 3 bases had no gene match. The germline V gene encodes CDR1 MDHEN and CDR2 SYDVKM. This CDR3 is 16 amino acids long. The CDR3 DNA follows: TGTGCCAGCAGTTTACTAGGGACAGGGGCTGGAAACACCATATATTTT. Protein sequence: CASSLLGTGAGNTIYF.

The genes are TRBV4-3 and TRBJ1-4; D is unresolved. Germline lookup yields CDR1 LGHNA and CDR2 YSLEER. The ends were cut back, 0 bases at V and 2 bases at J, with 10 bases in the middle. The CDR3 totals 16 residues. The chain's CDR3 is CASSQEFEGTNEKLFF. Written as DNA, the CDR3 is TGCGCCAGCAGCCAAGAGTTCGAGGGTACTAATGAAAAACTGTTTTTT.

J is TRBJ1-5 and V is TRBV18; D is unclear. Germline lookup yields CDR1 KGHSH and CDR2 LQKENI. The CDR3 is made up of 14 amino acids. V was clipped by 5 bases and J by 0 bases, with 8 bases between them. The CDR3 reads CASSGSDSNQPQHF. The DNA of the CDR3 is TGTGCCAGCTCAGGGAGCGATAGCAATCAGCCCCAGCATTTT. The entire variable domain, with the rest obtained from reference TRBV18 and TRBJ1-5, is as follows: NAGVMQNPRHLVRRRGQEARLRCSPMKGHSHVYWYRQLPEEGLKFMVYLQKENIIDESGMPKERFSAEFPKEGPSILRIQQVVRGDSAAYFCASSGSDSNQPQHFGDGTRLSIL.

V usage is TRBV6-5 and J usage is TRBJ1-5; no reliable D call. Germline values: CDR1 MNHEY, CDR2 SVGAGI. V was shortened by 0 bases and J by 5 bases, with 11 bases between the two germline ends. The CDR3 runs to 15 residues. Written as DNA, the CDR3 is TGTGCCAGCAGTTACTCGGGGAAACGACATCAGCCCCAGCATTTT. Translated: CASSYSGKRHQPQHF.

J is TRBJ2-1 and V is TRBV6-5; 11 bases match TRBD1. The CDR3 is 16 residues long. Germline V gene lookup returns CDR1 MNHEY and CDR2 SVGAGI. V lost 1 base to trimming and J lost 6 bases; unmatched junction nucleotides: 5. CDR3: CASSYYAGTGGNEQFF. CDR3 sequence (DNA): TGTGCCAGCAGTTACTACGCCGGGACAGGGGGCAATGAGCAGTTCTTC.

This sequence joins TRBV5-1 and TRBJ2-5, with unresolved D. The CDR3 contains 13 residues. Germline V CDR1 and CDR2: SGHRS, YFSETQ. Deletions cut 3 bases from V and 2 bases from J, with 8 bases between. CDR3: CASSSALQETQYF. CDR3 in DNA: TGCGCCAGCAGCTCCGCTCTTCAAGAGACCCAGTACTTC.

The chain couples TRBV4-2 to TRBJ1-6; 7 nucleotides line up with TRBD1. CDR3 size: 17 residues. Germline loops: CDR1 LGHNA, CDR2 YNFKEQ. Trimming took 0 bases from V and 7 from J; bases not matched to a gene: 9. The CDR3 region is CASSQEVGTGVNSPLHF. CDR3 nucleotides: TGTGCCAGCAGCCAAGAAGTAGGTACAGGGGTGAATTCACCCCTCCACTTT.

This chain links TRBV3-1 (or the pseudogene TRBV3-2) with TRBJ2-5; 8 bases agree with TRBD1. The CDR3 covers 14 residues. Germline V gives CDR1 LGHDT, CDR2 YNNKEL (reference sequence). Trimming took 5 bases from V and 5 from J; bases not matched to a gene: 7. In DNA, the CDR3 is TGTGCCAGCAGCAAGACAGGGGCGGGGGAGACCCAGTACTTC. Translating gives CASSKTGAGETQYF.

CDR3 loop: CATQRGSTEAFF. The CDR3 DNA follows: TGTGCTACTCAGAGGGGTAGCACTGAAGCTTTCTTT. This chain links TRBV12-3 or TRBV12-4 with TRBJ1-1, with D possibly matching TRBD1 (5 bases). The CDR3 has 12 amino acids.

This clone was seen a handful of times. The chain joins TRBV5-5 to TRBJ1-4; no definite D call. Germline lookup yields CDR1 SGHKS and CDR2 YYEKEE (reference sequence). The CDR3 consists of 15 residues. The germline V and J ends were trimmed by 0 bases and 8 bases, with 14 bases remaining between them. Here the CDR3 reads CASSLASVTWEKLFF. The CDR3 DNA reads TGTGCCAGCAGCTTGGCCAGCGTCACGTGGGAAAAACTGTTTTTT. The full variable domain, completed using reference TRBV5-5 and TRBJ1-4, is DAGVTQSPTHLIKTRGQQVTLRCSPISGHKSVSWYQQVLGQGPQFIFQYYEKEERGRGNFPDRFSARQFPNYSSELNVNALLLGDSALYLCASSLASVTWEKLFFGSGTQLSVL.

The V gene is TRBV21-1, the J gene TRBJ1-2. TRBV21-1 is a documented pseudogene. The CDR3 is 14 residues long. This chain's CDR3 is CASSKDSRSYGYTF. DNA of the CDR3: TGTGCCAGCAGCAAAGATAGTCGCTCATATGGCTACACCTTC.